A selection of T cell receptor beta chains follows, all from one sample in a study of control samples from healthy donors and cancer patients. Method: immunoSEQ multiplex PCR; TCRdb's copy keeps in-frame clones and lacks some. The sample lists approximately 12,000 clones; approximately 95% were seen once. Sequencing used PBMCs. These receptors were obtained from a man in his sixties or seventies with head and neck cancer. Both conserved end residues are part of each CDR3. The order of the fields is D gene, V gene, clone size, J gene, CDR3 protein, CDR3 DNA. D genes are given only for firm matches. For some rows the clone size is stated as once, few or many, or as a class when expanded; others skip it.

D gene: -; V gene: TRBV9; clone size: -; J gene: TRBJ2-1; CDR3 protein: CASSADVGSYNEQFF; CDR3 DNA: TGTGCCAGCAGCGCGGATGTGGGTTCCTACAATGAGCAGTTCTTC
D gene: -; V gene: TRBV11-3; clone size: few; J gene: TRBJ2-3; CDR3 protein: CASSEGPYTDTQYF; CDR3 DNA: TGTGCCAGCAGCGAGGGACCTTACACAGATACGCAGTATTTT
D gene: -; V gene: TRBV5-4; clone size: -; J gene: TRBJ1-6; CDR3 protein: CASSYGSGPKSSYNSPLHF; CDR3 DNA: TGTGCCAGCAGCTACGGGTCGGGGCCCAAGAGCTCCTATAATTCACCCCTCCACTTT
D gene: TRBD1; V gene: TRBV6-4; clone size: -; J gene: TRBJ2-3; CDR3 protein: CASSDSGTGVTDTQYF; CDR3 DNA: TGTGCCAGCAGTGACTCCGGGACAGGGGTCACAGATACGCAGTATTTT
D gene: -; V gene: TRBV11-2; clone size: -; J gene: TRBJ2-1; CDR3 protein: CASRRTVNEQFF; CDR3 DNA: TGTGCCAGCAGGCGGACGGTCAATGAGCAGTTCTTC
D gene: -; V gene: TRBV19; clone size: -; J gene: TRBJ2-7; CDR3 protein: CASSIVGGRDFYEQYF; CDR3 DNA: TGTGCCAGTAGTATAGTAGGAGGGCGGGACTTCTACGAGCAGTACTTC
D gene: -; V gene: TRBV6-1; clone size: -; J gene: TRBJ2-7; CDR3 protein: CASSEFPDEQYF; CDR3 DNA: TGTGCCAGCAGTGAATTCCCCGACGAGCAGTACTTC
D gene: TRBD1; V gene: TRBV3-1/TRBV3-2; clone size: -; J gene: TRBJ1-5; CDR3 protein: CASSQDPLRDRGHQPQHF; CDR3 DNA: TGTGCCAGCAGCCAAGATCCTCTCCGGGACAGGGGGCATCAGCCCCAGCATTTT
D gene: -; V gene: TRBV3-1/TRBV3-2; clone size: -; J gene: TRBJ1-5; CDR3 protein: CASSEGYSNQPQHF; CDR3 DNA: TGTGCCAGCAGCGAGGGGTATAGCAATCAGCCCCAGCATTTT
D gene: -; V gene: TRBV6-5; clone size: -; J gene: TRBJ1-2; CDR3 protein: CASSLTALYGYTF; CDR3 DNA: TGTGCCAGCAGTTTGACAGCGCTATATGGCTACACCTTC
D gene: TRBD1; V gene: TRBV6-5; clone size: once; J gene: TRBJ2-5; CDR3 protein: CASSLLTGGAETQYF; CDR3 DNA: TGTGCCAGCAGCCTACTGACAGGGGGCGCAGAGACCCAGTACTTC
D gene: TRBD2; V gene: TRBV7-2; clone size: -; J gene: TRBJ2-5; CDR3 protein: CASSLAGLAGRETQYF; CDR3 DNA: TGTGCCAGCAGCTTAGCAGGTCTAGCGGGAAGAGAGACCCAGTACTTC
D gene: -; V gene: TRBV28; clone size: once; J gene: TRBJ1-1; CDR3 protein: CASSFFRGMNTEAFF; CDR3 DNA: TGTGCCAGCAGTTTTTTTCGGGGGATGAACACTGAAGCTTTCTTT
D gene: -; V gene: TRBV6-5; clone size: few; J gene: TRBJ2-3; CDR3 protein: CASNPRGTSTDTQYF; CDR3 DNA: TGTGCCAGCAACCCCCGGGGGACTAGCACAGATACGCAGTATTTT
D gene: TRBD1; V gene: TRBV14; clone size: -; J gene: TRBJ2-7; CDR3 protein: CASSQLAGGGFIRYEQYF; CDR3 DNA: TGTGCCAGCAGCCAATTGGCAGGGGGCGGCTTTATCCGCTACGAGCAGTACTTC
D gene: -; V gene: TRBV7-6; clone size: -; J gene: TRBJ1-4; CDR3 protein: CASSLPTGSNEKLFF; CDR3 DNA: TGTGCCAGCAGCTTACCGACAGGTTCAAATGAAAAACTGTTTTTT
D gene: TRBD1; V gene: TRBV19; clone size: -; J gene: TRBJ1-1; CDR3 protein: CASSGQGWTEAFF; CDR3 DNA: TGTGCCAGTAGCGGACAGGGGTGGACTGAAGCTTTCTTT
D gene: -; V gene: TRBV9; clone size: -; J gene: TRBJ2-3; CDR3 protein: CASSPGVWGPGDTQYF; CDR3 DNA: TGTGCCAGCAGCCCCGGGGTGTGGGGACCCGGAGATACGCAGTATTTT
D gene: -; V gene: TRBV5-1; clone size: -; J gene: TRBJ1-5; CDR3 protein: CASSLRGDSNQPQHF; CDR3 DNA: TGCGCCAGCAGCCTCAGGGGCGATAGCAATCAGCCCCAGCATTTT
D gene: -; V gene: TRBV5-1; clone size: -; J gene: TRBJ1-6; CDR3 protein: CASSLGAQAELLHF; CDR3 DNA: TGCGCCAGCAGCTTGGGGGCCCAGGCTGAGCTCCTCCACTTT
D gene: -; V gene: TRBV3-1/TRBV3-2; clone size: once; J gene: TRBJ1-5; CDR3 protein: CASSQDGPPGGNQPQHF; CDR3 DNA: TGTGCCAGCAGCCAAGATGGGCCTCCCGGGGGCAATCAGCCCCAGCATTTT
D gene: -; V gene: TRBV4-1; clone size: -; J gene: TRBJ1-1; CDR3 protein: CASSQTQASNTEAFF; CDR3 DNA: TGCGCCAGCAGCCAAACACAGGCGTCGAACACTGAAGCTTTCTTT
D gene: TRBD2; V gene: TRBV5-1; clone size: -; J gene: TRBJ2-5; CDR3 protein: CASSPRGSSGEETQYF; CDR3 DNA: TGCGCCAGCAGCCCCCGAGGTTCTAGCGGAGAAGAGACCCAGTACTTC
D gene: -; V gene: TRBV11-2; clone size: -; J gene: TRBJ2-7; CDR3 protein: CASSLFLGQGGNEQYF; CDR3 DNA: TGTGCCAGCAGCTTATTCTTGGGTCAGGGGGGTAACGAGCAGTACTTC
D gene: -; V gene: TRBV5-6; clone size: -; J gene: TRBJ1-6; CDR3 protein: CASSPRARADNSPLHF; CDR3 DNA: TGTGCCAGCAGCCCTCGGGCCCGGGCGGATAATTCACCCCTCCACTTT
D gene: TRBD1; V gene: TRBV18; clone size: -; J gene: TRBJ1-1; CDR3 protein: CASSPRDRGVLNTEAFF; CDR3 DNA: TGTGCCAGCTCACCACGGGACAGGGGAGTTCTGAACACTGAAGCTTTCTTT
D gene: -; V gene: TRBV19; clone size: -; J gene: TRBJ2-1; CDR3 protein: CASSIMRSGSSYNEQFF; CDR3 DNA: TGTGCCAGTAGTATAATGAGGAGCGGGTCCTCCTACAATGAGCAGTTCTTC